These T cell receptor beta chains were read from a single sample in a study of T cell changes during pregnancy in multiple sclerosis. The table came from immunoSEQ multiplex PCR; TCRdb's copy has only in-frame clones and leaves some out. The sample yields about 47,000 clones, more than 85% seen once. Specimen: peripheral blood, collected in the third trimester of pregnancy. These receptors were taken from a female donor with multiple sclerosis, enrolled in a pregnancy study. Both conserved end residues are part of each CDR3. The D gene is left open where the match is weak. Clone size is shown for a subset of rows, as once, few, many or a class of expanded clone.

clone size: -; D gene: TRBD2; V gene: TRBV18; J gene: TRBJ2-1; CDR3 DNA: TGTGCCACCATGATGACCGCGGGAGGTGAGCAGTTCTTC; CDR3 protein: CATMMTAGGEQFF
clone size: -; D gene: -; V gene: TRBV7-9; J gene: TRBJ1-5; CDR3 DNA: TGTGCCAGCAGCTCCGGAGGGCAGCCCCAGCATTTT; CDR3 protein: CASSSGGQPQHF
clone size: -; D gene: TRBD2; V gene: TRBV7-2; J gene: TRBJ2-3; CDR3 DNA: TGTGCCAGCAGCTTAGAACTAGCGGGAGGGGGTAGAGCGCAGTATTTT; CDR3 protein: CASSLELAGGGRAQYF
clone size: -; D gene: TRBD1; V gene: TRBV9; J gene: TRBJ1-3; CDR3 DNA: TGTGCCAGCAGCGTAGGCCGAGGGGGCCAACTCTCTGGAAACACCATATATTTT; CDR3 protein: CASSVGRGGQLSGNTIYF
clone size: -; D gene: TRBD1; V gene: TRBV11-2; J gene: TRBJ1-1; CDR3 DNA: TGTGCCAGCAGCTTATCGGCCCTCTGGGACAGGAGGACTTTCTTT; CDR3 protein: CASSLSALWDRRTFF
clone size: -; D gene: -; V gene: TRBV7-9; J gene: TRBJ2-3; CDR3 DNA: TGTGCCAGCAGCGTAGAGCGGGGCACAGATACGCAGTATTTT; CDR3 protein: CASSVERGTDTQYF
clone size: few; D gene: TRBD1; V gene: TRBV9; J gene: TRBJ1-1; CDR3 DNA: TGTGCCAGCAGCCCGGACAGGGGGCGCCTGAACACTGAAGCTTTCTTT; CDR3 protein: CASSPDRGRLNTEAFF
clone size: -; D gene: -; V gene: TRBV4-3; J gene: TRBJ2-1; CDR3 DNA: TGCGCCAGCAGCCAAGAGGTCGGCTACAATGAGCAGTTCTTC; CDR3 protein: CASSQEVGYNEQFF
clone size: -; D gene: -; V gene: TRBV7-2; J gene: TRBJ1-1; CDR3 DNA: TGTGCCAGCAGCTTAGGTCCCCAGAAAAACACTGAAGCTTTCTTT; CDR3 protein: CASSLGPQKNTEAFF
clone size: -; D gene: TRBD2; V gene: TRBV4-3; J gene: TRBJ2-3; CDR3 DNA: TGCGCCAGCAGCCACCAACTAGCGGGAGGGCCAGATACGCAGTATTTT; CDR3 protein: CASSHQLAGGPDTQYF
clone size: -; D gene: -; V gene: TRBV13; J gene: TRBJ2-7; CDR3 DNA: TGTGCCAGCAGCTTAGATCTATCTGAGCAGTACTTC; CDR3 protein: CASSLDLSEQYF
clone size: once; D gene: -; V gene: TRBV19; J gene: TRBJ2-3; CDR3 DNA: TGTGCCAGTAGTAGCCCGGGCAGGGCACATTCTAGCACAGATACGCAGTATTTT; CDR3 protein: CASSSPGRAHSSTDTQYF
clone size: -; D gene: TRBD2; V gene: TRBV13; J gene: TRBJ2-1; CDR3 DNA: TGTGCCAGTAAAAGGTGGGAGGGAGATGAGCAGTTCTTC; CDR3 protein: CASKRWEGDEQFF
clone size: -; D gene: TRBD1; V gene: TRBV4-1; J gene: TRBJ2-7; CDR3 DNA: TGCGCCAGCAGCCAAGGGCAGGGGGTAACCTACGAGCAGTACTTC; CDR3 protein: CASSQGQGVTYEQYF
clone size: -; D gene: -; V gene: TRBV7-2; J gene: TRBJ1-1; CDR3 DNA: TGTGCCAGCAGTCAACAGGTTTACACTGAAGCTTTCTTT; CDR3 protein: CASSQQVYTEAFF
clone size: -; D gene: TRBD2; V gene: TRBV5-1; J gene: TRBJ2-1; CDR3 DNA: TGCGCCAGCAGTTTGGGCCTAGCGGTAAGGTTAAGCTCCTACAATGAGCAGTTCTTC; CDR3 protein: CASSLGLAVRLSSYNEQFF
clone size: few; D gene: TRBD1; V gene: TRBV2; J gene: TRBJ1-4; CDR3 DNA: TGTGCCAGCACCGGACAGGTCCTTAGGGGGGAAAAACTGTTTTTT; CDR3 protein: CASTGQVLRGEKLFF
clone size: -; D gene: -; V gene: TRBV15; J gene: TRBJ1-1; CDR3 DNA: TGTGCCACCAGCGGAGAAATAAAAGGGGCCGCTGAAGCTTTCTTT; CDR3 protein: CATSGEIKGAAEAFF
clone size: -; D gene: TRBD1; V gene: TRBV5-1; J gene: TRBJ2-1; CDR3 DNA: TGCGCCAGCAGCTTGGCCCCCGACAGGGGGGACAATGAGCAGTTCTTC; CDR3 protein: CASSLAPDRGDNEQFF
clone size: -; D gene: -; V gene: TRBV20-1; J gene: TRBJ2-7; CDR3 DNA: TGCAGTGCGGAGGGGGCGTATGAGCAGTACTTC; CDR3 protein: CSAEGAYEQYF
clone size: -; D gene: TRBD1; V gene: TRBV19; J gene: TRBJ2-7; CDR3 DNA: TGTGCCAGTAGTATAGTAGGGGACAGGGTCTACGAGCAGTACTTC; CDR3 protein: CASSIVGDRVYEQYF
clone size: -; D gene: -; V gene: TRBV14; J gene: TRBJ2-7; CDR3 DNA: TGTGCCAGCAGCCAACGGGCTAGCGTACCCTACGAGCAGTACTTC; CDR3 protein: CASSQRASVPYEQYF
clone size: -; D gene: TRBD1; V gene: TRBV27; J gene: TRBJ2-7; CDR3 DNA: TGTGCCAGCAGTTCCCGGGACAGGGCGTACGAGCAGTACTTC; CDR3 protein: CASSSRDRAYEQYF
clone size: -; D gene: -; V gene: TRBV10-2; J gene: TRBJ1-2; CDR3 DNA: TGCGCCAGCAGTCAGGGGCTCTATGGCTACACCTTC; CDR3 protein: CASSQGLYGYTF
clone size: -; D gene: -; V gene: TRBV19; J gene: TRBJ1-1; CDR3 DNA: TGTGCCAGTAGTATGACAGACAACACTGAAGCTTTCTTT; CDR3 protein: CASSMTDNTEAFF
clone size: once; D gene: TRBD2; V gene: TRBV7-2; J gene: TRBJ2-1; CDR3 DNA: TGTGCCAGCAGCCCTCGACTAGCGGGAGTCGAGCAGTTCTTC; CDR3 protein: CASSPRLAGVEQFF